This T cell receptor beta chain was found in a study of blood T cell repertoires in COVID-19. Study context: T cells, B-cell-depleted T cells, or PBMCs provided the cDNA or gDNA that served as material.

Trimming removed 6 bases from V and 3 bases from J, with 11 bases in between. The CDR3 has 13 residues. Germline V gene data show CDR1 as SGHAT and CDR2 as FQNNGV. Using immunoSEQ multiplex PCR, the repertoire was profiled, and TCRdb retains in-frame clones only, with some absent. Of 200,000 to 300,000 clones in the sample, roughly nine tenths were seen once. Source material: peripheral blood. The chain carries TRBV11-2 and TRBJ1-1, with a tentative D call TRBD1 (5 bases). This sequence was found in a man between 18 and 35 years old with active or convalescent COVID-19. The CDR3 DNA is TGTGCCAGCAGGGACTACAGGTACACTGAAGCTTTCTTT. Translation: CASRDYRYTEAFF. Drawing the rest from reference TRBV11-2 and TRBJ1-1, the complete variable domain is EAGVAQSPRYKIIEKRQSVAFWCNPISGHATLYWYQQILGQGPKLLIQFQNNGVVDDSQLPKDRFSAERLKGVDSTLKIQPAKLEDSAVYLCASRDYRYTEAFFGQGTRLTVV.